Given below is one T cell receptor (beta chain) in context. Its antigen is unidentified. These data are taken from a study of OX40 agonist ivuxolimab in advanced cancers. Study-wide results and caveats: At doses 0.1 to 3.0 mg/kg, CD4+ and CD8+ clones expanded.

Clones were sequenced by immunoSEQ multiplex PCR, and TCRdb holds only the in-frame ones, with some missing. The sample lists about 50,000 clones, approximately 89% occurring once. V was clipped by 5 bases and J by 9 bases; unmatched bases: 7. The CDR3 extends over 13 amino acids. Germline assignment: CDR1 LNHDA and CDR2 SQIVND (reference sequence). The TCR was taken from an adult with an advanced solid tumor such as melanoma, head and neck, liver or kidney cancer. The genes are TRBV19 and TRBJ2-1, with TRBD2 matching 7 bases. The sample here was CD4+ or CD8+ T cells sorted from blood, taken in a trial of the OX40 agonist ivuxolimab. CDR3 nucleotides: TGTGCCAGTAGTCCTCTCGCGGGGGTTGAGCAGTTCTTC. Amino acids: CASSPLAGVEQFF.